There are a few counts of the clone carrying this T cell receptor beta chain. Its antigen is currently unknown. V lost 10 bases and J lost 3, with 17 bases in between. Germline lookup yields CDR1 SEHNR and CDR2 FQNEAQ (reference sequence). This CDR3 has 14 amino acids. This sample is drawn from a study of CD8+ T cells in alopecia areata. Treatment of the sample: oral pan-JAK inhibitor, 5-10 mg twice daily. As the sequencing template, cDNA was produced by extracting RNA and reverse transcribing it. The assay was immunoSEQ multiplex PCR, and TCRdb's table has in-frame clones only and misses some. The repertoire holds about 160,000 clones, with roughly 65% as singletons. Whole-study findings and limits: Scalp sequencing captures resident alphabeta T cells of normal skin too.

This sequence was found in a human donor with alopecia areata. The sample here was CD4+ T cells sorted from blood, taken at week 4, from a patient treated with tofacitinib. The J gene is TRBJ2-3, the V gene TRBV7-9; weak D call: TRBD1 (7 bases). The CDR3 sequence is CATEGRTGTDTQYF. Written as DNA, the CDR3 is TGTGCCACCGAAGGGAGGACAGGTACAGATACGCAGTATTTT.